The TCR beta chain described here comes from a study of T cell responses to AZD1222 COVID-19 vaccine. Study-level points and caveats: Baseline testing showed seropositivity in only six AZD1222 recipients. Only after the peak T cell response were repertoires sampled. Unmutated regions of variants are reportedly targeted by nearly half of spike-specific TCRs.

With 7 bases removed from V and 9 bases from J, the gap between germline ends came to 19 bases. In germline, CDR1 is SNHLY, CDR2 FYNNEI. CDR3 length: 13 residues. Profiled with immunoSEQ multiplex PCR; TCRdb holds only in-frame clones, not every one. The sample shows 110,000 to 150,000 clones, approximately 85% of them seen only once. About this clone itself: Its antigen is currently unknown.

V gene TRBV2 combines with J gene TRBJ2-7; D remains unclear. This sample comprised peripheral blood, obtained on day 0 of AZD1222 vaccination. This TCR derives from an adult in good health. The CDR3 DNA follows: TGTGCCAGCAAAACTCTCCTCCAAGGCGGGCAGTACTTC. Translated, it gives CASKTLLQGGQYF. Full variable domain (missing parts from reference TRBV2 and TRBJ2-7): EPEVTQTPSHQVTQMGQEVILRCVPISNHLYFYWYRQILGQKVEFLVSFYNNEISEKSEIFDDQFSVERPDGSNFTLKIRSTKLEDSAMYFCASKTLLQGGQYFGPGTRLTVT.